The source of this T cell receptor (beta chain) is a study of TIL therapy for anti-PD-1-resistant metastatic lung cancer. Findings and caveats of the study: Patients were highly selected, enriched for treatment-naive, never-smoker and oncogene-addicted cases.

The libraries were made with immunoSEQ v3. The assay was immunoSEQ multiplex PCR, and TCRdb's table has in-frame clones only and misses some. This table has approximately 95,000 clones, 65% appearing once. To note about this clone: Its antigen is not identified.

Noted time point: pre-treatment sample, taken before nivolumab and TIL therapy. The tumor samples were excised metastases, mostly pleural nodules or supraclavicular lymph nodes. Deletions cut 4 bases from V and 3 bases from J, with 6 bases between. This CDR3 comprises 12 residues. Germline V lookup: CDR1 MNHEY, CDR2 SVGEGT. Sequencing used tumor tissue, obtained at baseline. V gene TRBV6-2 or TRBV6-3 combines with J gene TRBJ1-2, with D maybe TRBD1 (5 bases). The sequence was obtained from a person aged 30 to 80 with non-small cell lung cancer. DNA of the CDR3: TGTGCCAGCAGTTGGGGGGACTATGGCTACACCTTC. Residues: CASSWGDYGYTF.